The T cell receptor (beta chain) described here comes from a study of PD-1 blockade in classical Hodgkin lymphoma. Patients all relapsed after autologous stem cell transplantation, and there was variation in brentuximab vedotin exposure. Looked up from germline, CDR1 is LNHDA and CDR2 is SQIVND (reference sequence). The CDR3 contains 16 residues. Trimming took off 3 bases at V and 0 bases at J, with 9 bases between the two ends. Libraries were prepared by immunoSEQ multiplex PCR; TCRdb keeps only in-frame clonotypes and omits some of them. The sample has about 25,000 clones, more than 65% seen once; the top ten hold about 3.3%.

The source of this sequence is a human donor with classical Hodgkin lymphoma. The chain links TRBV19 to TRBJ1-6; no clear D. Specimen: peripheral blood mononuclear cells (PBMCs), collected at baseline. CDR3 nucleotide sequence: TGTGCCAGTAGTATTTGGGAGGGCTCCTATAATTCACCCCTCCACTTT. It yields the protein CASSIWEGSYNSPLHF.